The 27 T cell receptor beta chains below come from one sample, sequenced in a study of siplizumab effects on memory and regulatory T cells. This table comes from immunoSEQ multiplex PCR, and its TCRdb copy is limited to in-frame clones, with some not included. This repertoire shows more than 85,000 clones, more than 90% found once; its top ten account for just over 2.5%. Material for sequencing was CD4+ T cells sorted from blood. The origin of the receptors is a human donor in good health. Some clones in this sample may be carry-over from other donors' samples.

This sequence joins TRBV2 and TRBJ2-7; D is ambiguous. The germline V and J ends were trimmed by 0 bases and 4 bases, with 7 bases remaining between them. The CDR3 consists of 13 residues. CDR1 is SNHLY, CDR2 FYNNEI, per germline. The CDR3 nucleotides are TGTGCCAGCAGTGAAGCGAACAAATACGAGCAGTACTTC. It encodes CASSEANKYEQYF.

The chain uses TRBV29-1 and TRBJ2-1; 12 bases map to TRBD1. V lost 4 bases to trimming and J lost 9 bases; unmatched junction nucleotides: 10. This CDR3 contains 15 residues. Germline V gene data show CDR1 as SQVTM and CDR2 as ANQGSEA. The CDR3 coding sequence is TGCAGCGTTGTCGGGACAGGGGGCTGGGGCAGTGAGCAGTTCTTC. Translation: CSVVGTGGWGSEQFF.

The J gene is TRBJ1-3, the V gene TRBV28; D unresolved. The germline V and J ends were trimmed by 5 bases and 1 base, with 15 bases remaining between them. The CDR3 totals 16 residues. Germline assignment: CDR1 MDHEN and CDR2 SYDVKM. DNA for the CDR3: TGTGCCAGCAGTACAGACCCCAGACTGTCTGGAAACACCATATATTTT. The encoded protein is CASSTDPRLSGNTIYF.

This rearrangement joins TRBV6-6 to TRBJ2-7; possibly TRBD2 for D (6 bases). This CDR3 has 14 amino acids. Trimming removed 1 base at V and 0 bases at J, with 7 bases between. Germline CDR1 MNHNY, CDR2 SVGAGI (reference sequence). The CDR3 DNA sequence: TGTGCCAGCAGTTACTTCGGGAGCTCCTACGAGCAGTACTTC. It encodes CASSYFGSSYEQYF.

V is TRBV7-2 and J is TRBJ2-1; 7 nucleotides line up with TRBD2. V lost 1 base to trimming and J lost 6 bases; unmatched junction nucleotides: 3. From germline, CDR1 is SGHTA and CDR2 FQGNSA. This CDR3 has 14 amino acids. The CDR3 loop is CASSLGAGVNEQFF. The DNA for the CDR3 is TGTGCCAGCAGCTTAGGGGCGGGAGTCAATGAGCAGTTCTTC.

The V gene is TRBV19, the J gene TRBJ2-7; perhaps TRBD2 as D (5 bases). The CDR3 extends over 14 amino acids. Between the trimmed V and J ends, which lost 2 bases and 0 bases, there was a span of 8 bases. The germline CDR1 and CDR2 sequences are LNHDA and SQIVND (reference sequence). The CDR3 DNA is TGTGCCAGTAGTATATCGGACTTCTCCTACGAGCAGTACTTC. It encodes CASSISDFSYEQYF. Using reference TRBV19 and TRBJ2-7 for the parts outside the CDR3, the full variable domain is DGGITQSPKYLFRKEGQNVTLSCEQNLNHDAMYWYRQDPGQGLRLIYYSQIVNDFQKGDIAEGYSVSREKKESFPLTVTSAQKNPTAFYLCASSISDFSYEQYFGPGTRLTVT.

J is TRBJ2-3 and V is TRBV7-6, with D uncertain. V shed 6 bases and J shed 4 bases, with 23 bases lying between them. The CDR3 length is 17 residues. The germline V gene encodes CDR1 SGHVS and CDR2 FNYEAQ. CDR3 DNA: TGTGCCAGCAGTTCTCCCTCTTCCTCCAGCGTGGCAGATACGCAGTATTTT. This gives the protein CASSSPSSSSVADTQYF.

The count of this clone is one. CDR3 amino acids: CASSIAGGWEQFF. The DNA of the CDR3 is TGTGCCAGTAGTATAGCGGGAGGTTGGGAGCAGTTCTTC. The chain combines TRBV19 with TRBJ2-1; 7 bases line up with TRBD2. V shed 1 base, J shed 10 bases, and the junction held 4 bases outside the gene matches. CDR3 length: 13 residues. Per the germline V gene, CDR1 is LNHDA and CDR2 is SQIVND (reference sequence).

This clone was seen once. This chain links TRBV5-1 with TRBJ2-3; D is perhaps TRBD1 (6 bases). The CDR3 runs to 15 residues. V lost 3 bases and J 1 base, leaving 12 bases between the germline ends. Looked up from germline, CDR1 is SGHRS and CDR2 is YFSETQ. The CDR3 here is CASSSAWTGTDTQYF. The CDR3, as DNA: TGCGCCAGCAGCTCCGCATGGACAGGCACAGATACGCAGTATTTT.

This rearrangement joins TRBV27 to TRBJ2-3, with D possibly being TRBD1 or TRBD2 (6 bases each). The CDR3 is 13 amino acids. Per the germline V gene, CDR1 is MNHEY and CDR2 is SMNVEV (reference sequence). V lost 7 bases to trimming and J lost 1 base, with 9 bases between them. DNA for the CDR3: TGTGCCAGCAAGGGGGGCGGCACAGATACGCAGTATTTT. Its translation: CASKGGGTDTQYF.

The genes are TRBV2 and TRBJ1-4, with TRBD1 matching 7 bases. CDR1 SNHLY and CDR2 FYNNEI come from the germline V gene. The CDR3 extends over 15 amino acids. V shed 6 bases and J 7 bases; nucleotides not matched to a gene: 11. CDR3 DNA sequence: TGTGCCAGCAGGGTCGGGACAGCGCCAGGTGAAAAACTGTTTTTT. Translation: CASRVGTAPGEKLFF.

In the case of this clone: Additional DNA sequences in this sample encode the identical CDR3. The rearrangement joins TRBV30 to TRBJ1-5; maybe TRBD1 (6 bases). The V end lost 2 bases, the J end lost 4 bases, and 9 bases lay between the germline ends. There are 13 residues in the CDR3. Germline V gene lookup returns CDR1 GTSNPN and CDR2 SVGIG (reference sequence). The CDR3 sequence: CAWSPQGNQPQHF. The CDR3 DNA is TGTGCCTGGAGTCCCCAGGGGAATCAGCCCCAGCATTTT.

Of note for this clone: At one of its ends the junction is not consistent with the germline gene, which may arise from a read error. The CDR3 sequence is CARRTRGTTDLGFRRRFF. In DNA form, the CDR3 reads TGCGCCAGAAGAACCAGAGGAACTACAGATCTTGGTTTCCGACGTCGGTTTTTT. V gene TRBV10-1 combines with J gene TRBJ1-1; D uncertain. The CDR3 loop spans 18 amino acids. Looked up from germline, CDR1 is WNHNN and CDR2 is SYGVQD (reference sequence).

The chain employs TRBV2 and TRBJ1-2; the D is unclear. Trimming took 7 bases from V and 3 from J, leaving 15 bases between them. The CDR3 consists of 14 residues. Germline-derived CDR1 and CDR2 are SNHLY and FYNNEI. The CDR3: CASTAFLSHYGYTF. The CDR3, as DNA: TGTGCCAGCACGGCCTTCTTATCCCACTATGGCTACACCTTC.

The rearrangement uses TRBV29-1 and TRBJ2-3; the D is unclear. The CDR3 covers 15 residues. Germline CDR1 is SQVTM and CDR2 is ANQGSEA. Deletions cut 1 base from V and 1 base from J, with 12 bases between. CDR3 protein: CSVEGFSEGTDTQYF. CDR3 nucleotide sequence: TGCAGCGTTGAAGGGTTTAGTGAGGGCACAGATACGCAGTATTTT.

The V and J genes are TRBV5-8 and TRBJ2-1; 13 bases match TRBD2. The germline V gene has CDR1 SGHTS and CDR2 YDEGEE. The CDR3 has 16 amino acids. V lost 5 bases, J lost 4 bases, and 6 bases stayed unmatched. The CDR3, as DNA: TGTGCCAGCAGGCCAACTAGCGGGAGGGCGTACAATGAGCAGTTCTTC. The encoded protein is CASRPTSGRAYNEQFF.

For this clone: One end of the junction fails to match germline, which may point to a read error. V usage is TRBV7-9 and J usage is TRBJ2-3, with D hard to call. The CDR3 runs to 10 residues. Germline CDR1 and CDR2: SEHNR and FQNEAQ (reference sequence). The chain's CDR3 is CASSPAPVDF. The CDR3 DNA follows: TGTGCCAGCAGCCCAGCTCCTGTAGATTTT.

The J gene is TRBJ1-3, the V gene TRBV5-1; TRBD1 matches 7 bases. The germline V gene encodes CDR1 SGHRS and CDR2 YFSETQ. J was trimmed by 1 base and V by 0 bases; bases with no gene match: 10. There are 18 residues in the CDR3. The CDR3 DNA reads TGCGCCAGCAGCTTGGTTCGGGACAGCTCCTTTTCTGGAAACACCATATATTTT. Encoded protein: CASSLVRDSSFSGNTIYF. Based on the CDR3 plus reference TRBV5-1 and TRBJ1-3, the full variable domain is KAGVTQTPRYLIKTRGQQVTLSCSPISGHRSVSWYQQTPGQGLQFLFEYFSETQRNKGNFPGRFSGRQFSNSRSEMNVSTLELGDSALYLCASSLVRDSSFSGNTIYFGEGSWLTVV.

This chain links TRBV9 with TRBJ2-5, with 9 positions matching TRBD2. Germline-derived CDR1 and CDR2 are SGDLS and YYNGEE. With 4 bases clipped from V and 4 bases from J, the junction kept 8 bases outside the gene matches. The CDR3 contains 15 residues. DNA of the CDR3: TGTGCCAGCAGCAAGACTAGCGGAAGGCCAGAGACCCAGTACTTC. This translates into CASSKTSGRPETQYF.

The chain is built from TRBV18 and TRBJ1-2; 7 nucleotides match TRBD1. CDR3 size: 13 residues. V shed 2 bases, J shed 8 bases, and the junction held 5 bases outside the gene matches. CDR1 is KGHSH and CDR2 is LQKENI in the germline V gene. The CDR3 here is CASSPRQGLGYTF. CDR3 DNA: TGTGCCAGCTCACCAAGACAGGGCTTGGGCTACACCTTC.

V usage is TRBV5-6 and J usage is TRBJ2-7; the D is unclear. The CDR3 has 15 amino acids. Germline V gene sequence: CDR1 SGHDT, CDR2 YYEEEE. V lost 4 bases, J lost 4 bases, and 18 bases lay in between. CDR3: CASSPGSGRPYEQYF. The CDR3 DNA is TGTGCCAGCAGCCCTGGATCCGGCAGGCCATACGAGCAGTACTTC.

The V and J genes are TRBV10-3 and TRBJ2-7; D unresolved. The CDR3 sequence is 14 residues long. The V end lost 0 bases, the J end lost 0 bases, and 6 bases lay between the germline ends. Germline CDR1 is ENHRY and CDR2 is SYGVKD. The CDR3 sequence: CAISESGYSYEQYF. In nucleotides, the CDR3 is TGTGCCATCAGTGAGTCGGGATACTCCTACGAGCAGTACTTC.

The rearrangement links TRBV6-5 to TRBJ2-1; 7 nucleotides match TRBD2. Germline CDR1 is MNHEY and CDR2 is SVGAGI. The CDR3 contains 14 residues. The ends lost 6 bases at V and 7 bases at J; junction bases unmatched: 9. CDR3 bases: TGTGCCAGCAGCCGACCTAGCGGCGTTAATGAGCAGTTCTTC. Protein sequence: CASSRPSGVNEQFF.

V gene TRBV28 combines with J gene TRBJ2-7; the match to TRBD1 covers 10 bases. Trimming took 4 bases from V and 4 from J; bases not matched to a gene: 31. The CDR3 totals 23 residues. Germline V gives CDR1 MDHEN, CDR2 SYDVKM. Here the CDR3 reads CASSSPWDRGFVGARGPGYEQYF. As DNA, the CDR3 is TGTGCCAGCAGTTCTCCCTGGGACAGGGGATTTGTGGGGGCACGAGGGCCCGGTTACGAGCAGTACTTC.

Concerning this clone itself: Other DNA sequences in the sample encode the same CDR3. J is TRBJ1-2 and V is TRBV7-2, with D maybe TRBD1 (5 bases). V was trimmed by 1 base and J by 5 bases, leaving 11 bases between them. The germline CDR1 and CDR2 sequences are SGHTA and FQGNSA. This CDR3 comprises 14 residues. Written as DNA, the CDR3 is TGTGCCAGCAGCTTAGGGCCTGGGGGTTATGGCTACACCTTC. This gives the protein CASSLGPGGYGYTF.

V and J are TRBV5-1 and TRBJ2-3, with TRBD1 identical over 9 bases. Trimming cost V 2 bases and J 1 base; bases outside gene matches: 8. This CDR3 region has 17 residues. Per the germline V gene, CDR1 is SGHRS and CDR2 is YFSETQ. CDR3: CASSFNTGGSGTDTQYF. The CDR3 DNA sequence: TGCGCCAGCAGCTTCAACACAGGGGGCTCGGGCACAGATACGCAGTATTTT.

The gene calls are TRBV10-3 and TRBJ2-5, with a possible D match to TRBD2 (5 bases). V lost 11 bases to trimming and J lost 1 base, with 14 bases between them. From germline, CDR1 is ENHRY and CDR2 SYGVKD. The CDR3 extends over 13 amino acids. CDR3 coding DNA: TGTGCCGCATCGGGGAATCCCCAAGAGACCCAGTACTTC. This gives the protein CAASGNPQETQYF.